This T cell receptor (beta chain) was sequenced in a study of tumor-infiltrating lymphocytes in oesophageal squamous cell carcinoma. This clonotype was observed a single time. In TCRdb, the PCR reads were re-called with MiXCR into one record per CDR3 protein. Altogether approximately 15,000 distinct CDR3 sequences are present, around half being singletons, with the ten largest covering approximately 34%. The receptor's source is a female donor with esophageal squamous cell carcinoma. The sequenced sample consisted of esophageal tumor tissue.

In DNA form, the CDR3 reads TGCGCCAGCAGTGAGAATTGGGGGACAGGCTCCTACAATGAGCAGTACTTC. It codes for CASSENWGTGSYNEQYF. The V call is TRBV10-1, the J call TRBJ2-1; 8 nucleotides agree with TRBD1. The end of the DNA fits TRBJ2-7 better, so the J call may be wrong. There are 17 residues in the CDR3. Germline assignment: CDR1 WNHNN and CDR2 SYGVQD (reference sequence).